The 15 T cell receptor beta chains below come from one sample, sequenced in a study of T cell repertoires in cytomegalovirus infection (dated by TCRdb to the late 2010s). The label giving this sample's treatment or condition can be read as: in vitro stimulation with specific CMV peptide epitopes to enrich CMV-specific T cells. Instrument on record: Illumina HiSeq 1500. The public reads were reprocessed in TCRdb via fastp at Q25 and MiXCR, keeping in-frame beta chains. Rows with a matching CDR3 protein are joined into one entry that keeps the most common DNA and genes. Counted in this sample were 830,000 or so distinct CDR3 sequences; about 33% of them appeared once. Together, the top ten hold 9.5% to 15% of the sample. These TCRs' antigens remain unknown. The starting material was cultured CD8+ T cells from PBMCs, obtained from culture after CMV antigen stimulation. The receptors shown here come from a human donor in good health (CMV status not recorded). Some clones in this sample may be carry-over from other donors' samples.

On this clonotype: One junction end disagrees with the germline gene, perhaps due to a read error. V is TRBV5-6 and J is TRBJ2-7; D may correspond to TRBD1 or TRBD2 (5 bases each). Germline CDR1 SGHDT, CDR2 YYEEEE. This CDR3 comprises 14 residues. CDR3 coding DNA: TGTGTCAGCAGCCCTTGGGAGAGGGGCCACGAGCAGTACTTC. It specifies CVSSPWERGHEQYF. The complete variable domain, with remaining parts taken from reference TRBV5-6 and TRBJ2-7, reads DAGVTQSPTHLIKTRGQQVTLRCSPKSGHDTVSWYQQALGQGPQFIFQYYEEEERQRGNFPDRFSGHQFPNYSSELNVNALLLGDSALYLCVSSPWERGHEQYFGPGTRLTVT.

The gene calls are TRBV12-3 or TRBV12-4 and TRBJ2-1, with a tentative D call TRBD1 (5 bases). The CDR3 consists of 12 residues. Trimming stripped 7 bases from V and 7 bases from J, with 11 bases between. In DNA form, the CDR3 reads TGTGCCAGCACTAGACAGCCTAATGAGCAGTTCTTC. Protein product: CASTRQPNEQFF.

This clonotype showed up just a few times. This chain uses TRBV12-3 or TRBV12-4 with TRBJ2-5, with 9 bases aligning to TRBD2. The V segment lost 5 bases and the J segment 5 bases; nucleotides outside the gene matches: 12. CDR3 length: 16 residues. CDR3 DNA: TGTGCCAGCAGTGCGGCGGGGGGGCCTCTTCGGGAGACCCAGTACTTC. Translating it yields CASSAAGGPLRETQYF.

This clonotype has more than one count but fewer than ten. The CDR3 loop reads CASSPEFPDTEAFF. The CDR3 coding sequence is TGTGCCAGCAGCCCCGAGTTCCCGGACACTGAAGCTTTCTTT. The chain combines TRBV5-6 with TRBJ1-1; D gene unclear. Deletions cut 4 bases from V and 3 bases from J, with 13 bases between. Germline loops: CDR1 SGHDT, CDR2 YYEEEE. The CDR3 has 14 residues.

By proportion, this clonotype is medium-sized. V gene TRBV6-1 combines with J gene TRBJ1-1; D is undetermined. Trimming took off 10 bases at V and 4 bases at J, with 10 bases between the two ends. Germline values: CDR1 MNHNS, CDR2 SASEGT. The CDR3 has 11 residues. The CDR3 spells CATNRGTEAFF. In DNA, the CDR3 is TGTGCCACGAACCGGGGCACTGAAGCTTTCTTT.

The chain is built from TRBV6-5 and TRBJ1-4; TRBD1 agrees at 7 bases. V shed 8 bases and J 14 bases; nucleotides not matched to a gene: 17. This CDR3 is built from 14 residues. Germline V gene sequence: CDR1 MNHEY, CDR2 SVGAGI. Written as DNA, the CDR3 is TGTGCCAGCCCTTATGGGACAGCCCCGGGGGGTCTGTTTTTT. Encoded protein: CASPYGTAPGGLFF.

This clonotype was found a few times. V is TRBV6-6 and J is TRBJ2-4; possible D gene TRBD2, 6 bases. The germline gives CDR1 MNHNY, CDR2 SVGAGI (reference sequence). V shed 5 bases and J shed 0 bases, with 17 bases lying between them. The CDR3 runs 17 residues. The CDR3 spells CASSEGYAGLAKNIQYF. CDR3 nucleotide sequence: TGTGCCAGCAGTGAGGGGTACGCGGGGCTAGCCAAAAACATTCAGTACTTC.

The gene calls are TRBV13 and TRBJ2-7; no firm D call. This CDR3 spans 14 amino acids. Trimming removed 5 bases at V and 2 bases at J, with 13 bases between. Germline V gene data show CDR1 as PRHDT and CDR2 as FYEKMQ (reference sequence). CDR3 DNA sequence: TGTGCCAGCAGCAAAAGGACGGATACCTACGAGCAGTACGTC. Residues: CASSKRTDTYEQYV.

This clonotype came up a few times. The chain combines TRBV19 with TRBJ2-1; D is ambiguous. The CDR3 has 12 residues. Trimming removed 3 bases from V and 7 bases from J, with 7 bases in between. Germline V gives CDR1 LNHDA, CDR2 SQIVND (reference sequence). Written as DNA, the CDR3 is TGTGCCAGTAGTATGATTACTAATGAGCAGTTCTTC. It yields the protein CASSMITNEQFF.

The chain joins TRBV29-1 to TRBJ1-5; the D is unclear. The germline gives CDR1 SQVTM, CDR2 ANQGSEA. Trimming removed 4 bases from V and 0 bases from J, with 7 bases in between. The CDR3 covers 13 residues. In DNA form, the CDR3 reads TGCAGCGTTGGGGCGGGTAGCAATCAGCCCCAGCATTTT. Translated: CSVGAGSNQPQHF.

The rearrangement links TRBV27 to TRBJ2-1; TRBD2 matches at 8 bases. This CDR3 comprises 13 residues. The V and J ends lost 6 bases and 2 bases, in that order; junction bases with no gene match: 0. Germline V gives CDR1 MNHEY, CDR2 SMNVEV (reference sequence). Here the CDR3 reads CASRRGAYNEQFF. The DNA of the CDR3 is TGTGCCAGCAGGCGGGGGGCCTACAATGAGCAGTTCTTC.

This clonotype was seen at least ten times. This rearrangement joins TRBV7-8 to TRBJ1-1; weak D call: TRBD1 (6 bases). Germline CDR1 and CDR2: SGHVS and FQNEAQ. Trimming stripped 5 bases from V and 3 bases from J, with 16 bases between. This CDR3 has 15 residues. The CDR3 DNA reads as TGTGCCAGCAGCGCATACAGGGCACAGGACACTGAAGCTTTCTTT. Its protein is CASSAYRAQDTEAFF.

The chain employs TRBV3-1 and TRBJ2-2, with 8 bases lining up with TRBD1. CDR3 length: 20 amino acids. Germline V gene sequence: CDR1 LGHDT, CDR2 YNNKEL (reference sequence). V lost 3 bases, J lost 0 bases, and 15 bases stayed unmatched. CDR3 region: CASSHTLGTGGKANTGELFF. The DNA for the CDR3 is TGTGCCAGCAGCCACACCCTGGGGACAGGTGGAAAAGCGAACACCGGGGAGCTGTTTTTT. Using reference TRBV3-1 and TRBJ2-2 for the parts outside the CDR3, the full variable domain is DTAVSQTPKYLVTQMGNDKSIKCEQNLGHDTMYWYKQDSKKFLKIMFSYNNKELIINETVPNRFSPKSPDKAHLNLHINSLELGDSAVYFCASSHTLGTGGKANTGELFFGEGSRLTVL.

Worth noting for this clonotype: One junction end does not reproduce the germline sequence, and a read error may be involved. CDR3 sequence reads: CASSSGLNTPF. The DNA for the CDR3 is TGTGCCAGCAGCTCAGGACTCAACACGCCCTTC. The gene calls are TRBV7-9 and TRBJ1-2; no clear D gene. This CDR3 spans 11 amino acids. Per the germline V gene, CDR1 is SEHNR and CDR2 is FQNEAQ (reference sequence).

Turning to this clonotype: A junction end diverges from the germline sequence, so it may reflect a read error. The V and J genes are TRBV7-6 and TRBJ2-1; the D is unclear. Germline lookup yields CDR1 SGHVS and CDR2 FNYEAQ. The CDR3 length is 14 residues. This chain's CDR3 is CASSLASHRNEQSF. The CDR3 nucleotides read TGTGCCAGCAGCTTAGCGAGTCACCGGAATGAGCAGTCCTTC.